This T cell receptor (beta chain) was profiled in a study of T cells after yellow fever vaccination. As regards this clonotype: No antigen is known for it.

Findings and limits, study-wide: Weaker, the secondary response had a peak occurring faster, on day 5 versus 15.

Using its own MiXCR run on the 5' RACE reads, TCRdb lists one record per CDR3 protein. The sample consists of hundreds of thousands of distinct CDR3 sequences, roughly 13% of them appearing once. The sample here was PBMCs, taken on the day of the yellow fever booster vaccination. This receptor was obtained from a man aged 25-40 years who received the YFV17D yellow fever vaccine.

This CDR3 reads CASRGGQGATDTQYF. Written as DNA, the CDR3 is TGTGCCAGCCGCGGAGGACAGGGGGCAACAGATACGCAGTATTTT. V usage is TRBV6-1 and J usage is TRBJ2-3; 11 positions match TRBD1. CDR1 and CDR2 from the germline V gene are MNHNS and SASEGT. Trimming took 8 bases from V and 3 from J; bases not matched to a gene: 7. This CDR3 spans 15 amino acids.